The entry below gives a single T cell receptor (beta chain) sequence along with its context. The entry originates in a study of CD8 T cells in Susac syndrome. Sequencing targeted TCR beta in blood CD8+ and CD4+ T cells. cDNA came from approximately 0.5 to 1 ug RNA primed by random hexamers. The CDR3 of TCR beta was amplified by immunoSEQ multiplex PCR across 54 Vbeta and 13 Jbeta. Using its own MiXCR run on the immunoSEQ multiplex PCR reads, TCRdb lists one record per CDR3 protein. This sample has 200,000 or so distinct CDR3 sequences; about 95% occur once, and the top ten carry about 0.096%. V was trimmed by 2 bases and J by 9 bases, leaving 7 bases between them. Germline V CDR1 and CDR2: KGHDR, SFDVKD. This CDR3 is built from 12 residues.

Input material: CD4+ T cells from PBMCs. This chain connects TRBV24-1 to TRBJ2-1, with a possible D match to TRBD1 (5 bases). The TCR comes from a human donor with multiple sclerosis. For the CDR3, the DNA is TGTGCCACCAGTGATTGGCAGGGTGAGCAGTTCTTC. Encoded protein: CATSDWQGEQFF.